A selection of T cell receptor beta chains follows, all from one sample in a study of blood T cell repertoires in COVID-19. Profiling relied on immunoSEQ multiplex PCR, and the TCRdb table lists in-frame clones only, not all of them. The repertoire holds 30,000 to 45,000 clones, about nine tenths seen once, with approximately 20% in the top ten. The sample was peripheral blood. These receptors were obtained from a man in his 70s with acute or convalescent COVID-19. Both conserved end residues are part of each CDR3. The D gene is left open where the match is weak. Size tells how often a clone was seen (once, few, many) or the class of an expanded clone, and some rows leave it out.

>TRBJ2-7|TRBV10-1|NA|14|TRBD1
TGCGCCAGCAGGGTCACGACAGGGTCCTACGAGCAGTACTTC
CASRVTTGSYEQYF
>TRBJ2-1|TRBV5-1|NA|16|TRBD2
TGCGCCAGCAGCTTCGGTCTAGCGGGGCCTTACAATGAGCAGTTCTTC
CASSFGLAGPYNEQFF
>TRBJ2-3|TRBV6-5|NA|15|NA
TGTGCCAGCAGTACCTCAGGCTTAAGCACAGATACGCAGTATTTT
CASSTSGLSTDTQYF
>TRBJ1-2|TRBV6-2/TRBV6-3|few|14|NA
TGTGCCAGCAGTTACTCCGGCGGTAACTATGGCTACACCTTC
CASSYSGGNYGYTF
>TRBJ1-6|TRBV14|NA|15|NA
TGTGCCAGCAGCCAAGATGAACCGGGTAATTCACCCCTCCACTTT
CASSQDEPGNSPLHF
>TRBJ2-7|TRBV11-1|NA|13|TRBD1
TGTGCCAGCAGCCTAAGACAGGGCTACGAGCAGTACTTC
CASSLRQGYEQYF
>TRBJ2-1|TRBV11-3|NA|15|NA
TGTGCCAGCAGCTCTTCGACGAGGGTTTACAATGAGCAGTTCTTC
CASSSSTRVYNEQFF
>TRBJ2-7|TRBV4-1|NA|19|TRBD2
TGCGCCAGCAGCCAAGAAGGAGGCGTGGGGCTAGCGGGTTTCTACGAGCAGTACTTC
CASSQEGGVGLAGFYEQYF
>TRBJ1-4|TRBV24-1|NA|16|NA
TGTGCCACCAGTGATCCACAGGGCCCTTCTAATGAAAAACTGTTTTTT
CATSDPQGPSNEKLFF
>TRBJ1-1|TRBV6-2/TRBV6-3|NA|14|NA
TGTGCCAGCAGTCCCTGGGCCGAGAACACTGAAGCTTTCTTT
CASSPWAENTEAFF
>TRBJ2-7|TRBV7-9|NA|15|NA
TGTGCCAGCAGCTTAGTGGGTGGGAGAACCTACGAGCAGTACTTC
CASSLVGGRTYEQYF
>TRBJ2-5|TRBV2|NA|15|NA
TGTGCCAGCAGTGTGGAAACAGGCCTACAAGAGACCCAGTACTTC
CASSVETGLQETQYF
>TRBJ1-5|TRBV19|NA|16|NA
TGTGCAATAAGTGGGCAGCACCCCTATAGCAATCAGCCCCAGCATTTT
CAISGQHPYSNQPQHF
>TRBJ2-7|TRBV2|NA|12|TRBD1
TGTGCCAGCAAACAGGGGGTCTACGAGCAGTACTTC
CASKQGVYEQYF
>TRBJ2-1|TRBV28|NA|15|NA
TGTGCCAGCATTTCCCCAGGGGCCTCCTACAATGAGCAGTTCTTC
CASISPGASYNEQFF
>TRBJ1-6|TRBV27|NA|16|TRBD1
TGTGCCAGCAGTTTATTGGCGAGACAGGGTAATTCACCCCTCCACTTT
CASSLLARQGNSPLHF
>TRBJ2-7|TRBV5-4|NA|13|TRBD1
TGTGCCAGCAGCCGGGACAGCACCTACGAGCAGTACTTC
CASSRDSTYEQYF
>TRBJ1-2|TRBV29-1|NA|17|NA
TGCAGCGTTGATCCCGGCAGGCAGGAAACGCTTAACTATGGCTACACCTTC
CSVDPGRQETLNYGYTF
>TRBJ2-5|TRBV5-1|NA|16|TRBD2
TGCGCCAGCAGCTACAGCGGGACTAGCGGGAGGGAAGACCAGTACTTC
CASSYSGTSGREDQYF
>TRBJ2-7|TRBV19|NA|15|NA
TGTGCCACCTCGGCCCCCAGGGGAGCTCGCCACGAGCAGTACTTC
CATSAPRGARHEQYF
>TRBJ2-7|TRBV29-1|NA|14|NA
TGCAGCGTCGGAGGGGGGGCTGAAAACTACGAGCAGTACTTC
CSVGGGAENYEQYF
>TRBJ1-1|TRBV10-3|NA|15|TRBD1
TGTGCCATCAGCGAGACGGGACAGGGTTACACTGAAGCTTTCTTT
CAISETGQGYTEAFF
>TRBJ1-1|TRBV3-1/TRBV3-2|NA|14|NA
TGTGCCAGCAGCCAAACTCCCGGGGGCACTGAAGCTTTCTTT
CASSQTPGGTEAFF
>TRBJ2-3|TRBV7-3|NA|15|NA
TGTGCCAGCAGACTCGACAGGTCTAGCACAGATACGCAGTATTTT
CASRLDRSSTDTQYF
>TRBJ1-1|TRBV7-9|few|14|NA
TGTGCCAGCAGCCTCATACAGGGCCTCACTGAAGCTTTCTTT
CASSLIQGLTEAFF
>TRBJ2-2|TRBV5-5|NA|16|TRBD2
TGTGCCAGCAGCCCTACTGCGGGGAGGGGCACCGGGGAGCTGTTTTTT
CASSPTAGRGTGELFF
>TRBJ1-1|TRBV5-1|NA|15|NA
TGCGCCAGCAGTGGGGATGGACAGCCGAACACTGAAGCTTTCTTT
CASSGDGQPNTEAFF
>TRBJ1-6|TRBV5-5|NA|18|TRBD1
TGTGCCAGCAGCTTGTTGCAGGGCTCGGGGACAGGGAATTCACCCCTCCACTTT
CASSLLQGSGTGNSPLHF
>TRBJ2-5|TRBV7-8|NA|18|TRBD2
TGTGCCAGCAGCTCCCGGACTAGCGCCACTTCGGGACAAGAGACCCAGTACTTC
CASSSRTSATSGQETQYF
>TRBJ1-5|TRBV19|few|15|TRBD1
TGTGCCAGTATGGGGACAGTGTATAGCAATCAGCCCCAGCATTTT
CASMGTVYSNQPQHF
>TRBJ2-3|TRBV11-1|NA|11|NA
TGTGCCAGCAGCTTGGGCTATACGCAGTATTTT
CASSLGYTQYF
>TRBJ2-1|TRBV5-1|NA|17|NA
TGCGCCAGCAGCTTAAGATCCGGGACTCCCGGGCCCAATGAGCAGTTCTTC
CASSLRSGTPGPNEQFF
>TRBJ1-4|TRBV12-3/TRBV12-4|NA|13|NA
TGTGCCAGCAGTTTAGCGGAGCGGGAAAAACTGTTTTTT
CASSLAEREKLFF
>TRBJ1-5|TRBV4-1|NA|15|TRBD1
TGCGCCAGCAGCCGCCTAGGGGGCTTCAATCATCCCCAGCATTTT
CASSRLGGFNHPQHF
>TRBJ2-7|TRBV5-4|NA|16|TRBD1
TGTGCCAGCAGCTTGGTTTCCGGGACAGTCGTTTACGAGCAGTACTTC
CASSLVSGTVVYEQYF
>TRBJ2-7|TRBV7-9|NA|12|NA
TGTGCCAGCAGCCTCGGGAGCTACGAGCAGTACTTC
CASSLGSYEQYF
>TRBJ1-5|TRBV6-5|once|15|TRBD1
TGTGCCAGCAGGCCCGGACAGGGAGACAATCAGCCCCAGCATTTT
CASRPGQGDNQPQHF
>TRBJ2-7|TRBV19|NA|14|TRBD1
TGTGCCAGTAGTATGACAGGGAGCTCCTACGAGCAGTACTTC
CASSMTGSSYEQYF
>TRBJ2-1|TRBV11-3|NA|15|TRBD2
TGTGCCAGCAGCGCGGATGGGACTAGCGCTAATGAGCAGTTCTTC
CASSADGTSANEQFF
>TRBJ1-2|TRBV29-1|NA|11|NA
TGCAGCGTTGGGGGCTCCTATGGCTACACCTTC
CSVGGSYGYTF
>TRBJ1-2|TRBV13|once|16|NA
TGTGCCAGCAGCTTAGTCCAGCAGGGCCCCCTCTATGGCTACACCTTC
CASSLVQQGPLYGYTF
>TRBJ2-7|TRBV6-6|NA|13|NA
TGTGCCAGCAGCCAGACTAGCTCCTACGAGCAGTACTTC
CASSQTSSYEQYF
>TRBJ2-3|TRBV19|few|15|NA
TGTGCCAGTAGTCCTACGAGGCAGGACACACATACGCAGTATTTT
CASSPTRQDTHTQYF
>TRBJ2-5|TRBV7-2|once|16|TRBD2
TGTGCCAGCAGCTTAAATTTAGCGGGAGGGAAAGAGACCCAGTACTTC
CASSLNLAGGKETQYF
>TRBJ1-2|TRBV7-2|NA|15|TRBD1
TGTGCCAGCAGCGCAACAGGGGGCGCGGGCTATGGCTACACCTTC
CASSATGGAGYGYTF